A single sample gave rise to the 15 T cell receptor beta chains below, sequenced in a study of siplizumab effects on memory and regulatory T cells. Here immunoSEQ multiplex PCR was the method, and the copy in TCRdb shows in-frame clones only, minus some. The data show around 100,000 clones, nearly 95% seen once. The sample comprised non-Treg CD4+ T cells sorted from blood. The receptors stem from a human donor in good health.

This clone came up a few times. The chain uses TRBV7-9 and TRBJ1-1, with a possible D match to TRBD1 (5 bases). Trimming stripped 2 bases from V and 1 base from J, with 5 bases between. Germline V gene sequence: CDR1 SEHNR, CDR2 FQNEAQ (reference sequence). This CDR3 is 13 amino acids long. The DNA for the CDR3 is TGTGCCAGCAGCTTAACAGGGAACACTGAAGCTTTCTTT. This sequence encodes CASSLTGNTEAFF.

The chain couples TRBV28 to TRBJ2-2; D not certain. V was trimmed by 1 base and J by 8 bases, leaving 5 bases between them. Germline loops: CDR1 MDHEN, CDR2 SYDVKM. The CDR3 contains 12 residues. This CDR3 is CASSLLAGELFF. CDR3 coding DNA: TGTGCCAGCAGTTTATTAGCTGGGGAGCTGTTTTTT.

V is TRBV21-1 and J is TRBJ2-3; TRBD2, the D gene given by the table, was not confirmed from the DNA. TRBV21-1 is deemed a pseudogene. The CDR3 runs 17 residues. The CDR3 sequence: CASSKRWTSGFTDTQYF. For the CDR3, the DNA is TGTGCCAGCAGCAAACGCTGGACTAGCGGATTCACAGATACGCAGTATTTT.

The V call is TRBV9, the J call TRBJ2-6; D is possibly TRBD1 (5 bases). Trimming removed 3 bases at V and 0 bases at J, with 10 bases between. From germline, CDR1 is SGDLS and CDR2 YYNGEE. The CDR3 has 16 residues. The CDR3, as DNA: TGTGCCAGCAGCGGGCCAGGGCACTCTGGGGCCAACGTCCTGACTTTC. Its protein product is CASSGPGHSGANVLTF. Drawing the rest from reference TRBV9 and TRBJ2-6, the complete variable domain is DSGVTQTPKHLITATGQRVTLRCSPRSGDLSVYWYQQSLDQGLQFLIQYYNGEERAKGNILERFSAQQFPDLHSELNLSSLELGDSALYFCASSGPGHSGANVLTFGAGSRLTVL.

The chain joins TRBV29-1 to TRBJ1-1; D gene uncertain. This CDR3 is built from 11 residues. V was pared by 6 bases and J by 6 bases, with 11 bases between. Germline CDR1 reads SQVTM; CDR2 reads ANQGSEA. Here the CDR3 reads CSVAHMAEAFF. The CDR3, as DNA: TGCAGCGTCGCACATATGGCTGAAGCTTTCTTT. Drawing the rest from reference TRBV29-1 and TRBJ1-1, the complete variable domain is SAVISQKPSRDICQRGTSLTIQCQVDSQVTMMFWYRQQPGQSLTLIATANQGSEATYESGFVIDKFPISRPNLTFSTLTVSNMSPEDSSIYLCSVAHMAEAFFGQGTRLTVV.

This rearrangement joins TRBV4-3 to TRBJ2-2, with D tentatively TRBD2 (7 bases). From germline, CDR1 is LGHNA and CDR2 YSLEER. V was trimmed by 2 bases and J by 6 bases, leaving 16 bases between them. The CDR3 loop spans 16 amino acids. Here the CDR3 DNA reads TGCGCCAGCAGCCAAAGGAAACAGGGAGGGTCCGGGGAGCTGTTTTTT. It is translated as CASSQRKQGGSGELFF.

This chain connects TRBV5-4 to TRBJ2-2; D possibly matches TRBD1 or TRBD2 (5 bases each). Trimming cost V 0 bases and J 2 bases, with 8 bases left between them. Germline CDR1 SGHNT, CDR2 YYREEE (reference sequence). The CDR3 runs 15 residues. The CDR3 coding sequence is TGTGCCAGCAGCTTGGGGGGGACCAACACCGGGGAGCTGTTTTTT. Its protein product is CASSLGGTNTGELFF.

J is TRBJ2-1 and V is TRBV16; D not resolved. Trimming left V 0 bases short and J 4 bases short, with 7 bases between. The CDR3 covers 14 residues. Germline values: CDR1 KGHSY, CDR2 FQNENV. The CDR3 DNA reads TGTGCCAGCAGCCAATCAGGGTTGTACAATGAGCAGTTCTTC. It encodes CASSQSGLYNEQFF.

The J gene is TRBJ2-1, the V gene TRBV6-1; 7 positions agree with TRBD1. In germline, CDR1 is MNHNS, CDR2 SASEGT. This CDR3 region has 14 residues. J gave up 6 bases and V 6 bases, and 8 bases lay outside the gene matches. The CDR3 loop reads CASRGQDPLNEQFF. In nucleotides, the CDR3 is TGTGCCAGCAGAGGACAGGATCCCCTCAATGAGCAGTTCTTC.

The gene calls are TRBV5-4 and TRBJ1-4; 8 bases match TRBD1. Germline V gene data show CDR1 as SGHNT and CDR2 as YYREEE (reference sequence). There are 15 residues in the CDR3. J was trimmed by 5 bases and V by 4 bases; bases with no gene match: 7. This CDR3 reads CASSPGTGGNEKLFF. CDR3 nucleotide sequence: TGTGCCAGCAGCCCTGGGACAGGAGGGAATGAAAAACTGTTTTTT. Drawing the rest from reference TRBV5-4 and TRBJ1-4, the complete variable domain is ETGVTQSPTHLIKTRGQQVTLRCSSQSGHNTVSWYQQALGQGPQFIFQYYREEENGRGNFPPRFSGLQFPNYSSELNVNALELDDSALYLCASSPGTGGNEKLFFGSGTQLSVL.

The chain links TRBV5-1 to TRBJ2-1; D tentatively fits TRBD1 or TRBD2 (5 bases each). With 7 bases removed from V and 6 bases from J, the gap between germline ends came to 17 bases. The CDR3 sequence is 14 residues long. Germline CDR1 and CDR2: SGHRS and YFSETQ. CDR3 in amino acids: CASGRDPDTNEQFF. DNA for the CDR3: TGCGCCAGCGGCCGGGACCCCGACACCAATGAGCAGTTCTTC.

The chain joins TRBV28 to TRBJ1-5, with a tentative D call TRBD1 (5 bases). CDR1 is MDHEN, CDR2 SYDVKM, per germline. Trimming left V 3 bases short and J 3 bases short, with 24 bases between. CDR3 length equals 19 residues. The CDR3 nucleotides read TGTGCCAGCAGTTTGTTCGGGGCAAGGGACGACCGGACCAATCAGCCCCAGCATTTT. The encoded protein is CASSLFGARDDRTNQPQHF.

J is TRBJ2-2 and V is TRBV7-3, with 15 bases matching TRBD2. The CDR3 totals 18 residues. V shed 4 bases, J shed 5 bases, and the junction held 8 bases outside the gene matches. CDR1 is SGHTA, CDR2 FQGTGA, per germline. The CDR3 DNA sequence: TGTGCCAGCAGCTCCAGCCCGGGACTAGCGGGAGGAACCGGGGAGCTGTTTTTT. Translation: CASSSSPGLAGGTGELFF.

CDR3 nucleotide sequence: TGCGCCAGCAGCCGCCCACAGGGGCCCCAGCATTTT. Its translation is CASSRPQGPQHF. This rearrangement joins TRBV4-1 to TRBJ1-5, with D maybe TRBD1 (6 bases). V was shortened by 4 bases and J by 9 bases, with 10 bases between the two germline ends. In germline, CDR1 is MGHRA, CDR2 YSYEKL. There are 12 residues in the CDR3.

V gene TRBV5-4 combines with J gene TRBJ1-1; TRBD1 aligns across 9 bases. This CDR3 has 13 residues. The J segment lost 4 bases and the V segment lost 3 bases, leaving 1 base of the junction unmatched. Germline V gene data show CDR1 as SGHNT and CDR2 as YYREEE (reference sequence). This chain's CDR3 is CASSWDRATEAFF. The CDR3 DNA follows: TGTGCCAGCAGCTGGGACAGGGCCACTGAAGCTTTCTTT.